The clone carrying this T cell receptor (beta chain) was found many times. The data were taken from a study of regulatory T cells in long-lasting Graves disease. The TCR beta library used iRepertoire HTBI primers with Arm-PCR amplification of CDR3. One entry per CDR3 protein results from TCRdb running MiXCR on the multiplex PCR reads. The profile shows around 470,000 distinct CDR3 sequences, about 14% of them singletons. The germline CDR1 and CDR2 sequences are SGHAT and FQDESV (reference sequence). The CDR3 runs 15 residues. Trimming cost V 5 bases and J 3 bases; bases outside gene matches: 6. The sample's time point: newly diagnosed GD, antithyroid drugs for less than 3 months. RNA from PBMCs was the source of the TCR library. Guidelines of the American Thyroid Association were used to diagnose Graves' disease. The data were also submitted as part of a second study, on T cells in Graves' hyperthyroidism and ophthalmopathy. That investigation notes: A patient was excluded if there was uncontrolled infection, other autoimmune disease, pregnancy or lactation. Primed by the HTBI set, a first-round RT-PCR was run on the TCR CDR3.

The TCR originated in a woman in her fifties or sixties with Graves disease. Sequences were derived from peripheral blood mononuclear cells (PBMCs), sampled at new diagnosis, from a patient treated with antithyroid drugs. The V call is TRBV11-1, the J call TRBJ2-2; 7 bases are shared with TRBD1. DNA of the CDR3: TGTGCCAGCAGCCCCGACAGGGCGGACACCGGGGAGCTGTTTTTT. Its protein product is CASSPDRADTGELFF. Using reference TRBV11-1 and TRBJ2-2 for the parts outside the CDR3, the full variable domain is EAEVAQSPRYKITEKSQAVAFWCDPISGHATLYWYRQILGQGPELLVQFQDESVVDDSQLPKDRFSAERLKGVDSTLKIQPAELGDSAMYLCASSPDRADTGELFFGEGSRLTVL.